This TCR beta chain was sequenced during a study of blood T cell repertoires in COVID-19 (dated by TCRdb to the early 2020s). With respect to the entire study: Samples from collaborators originated in the United States, Italy and Spain and spanned both the acute and convalescent phases of COVID-19. The prospective study material was composed of cDNA or gDNA derived from T cells, B-cell-depleted T cells, or PBMCs. Samples were obtained from the ongoing ImmuneRACE study (first 160 participants) and from 950 to 1,500 subjects provided by 6 global collaborators. The repertoires were released in a freely available public database intended as a resource for research on the immune response to SARS-CoV-2. The dataset comprised deeply sampled blood TCRbeta repertoires from subjects exposed to, actively infected with, or recovered from COVID-19. HLA class I and class II types, where available, came from metadata supplied by the sample provider rather than from assay-based typing. Sample metadata almost always included a de-identified subject ID, COVID-19 status, age in years and sex. Findings and caveats that apply to the study as a whole: Clinical and demographic metadata were provided uncurated, with the amount varying by source and participant.

One collaborating source in Seattle enrolled patients while the patients were actively infected and followed the patients over time throughout the course of disease. Collaborating institutions collected whole blood in K2EDTA tubes following their own protocols. For TCRbeta analysis, collaborator samples were shipped as frozen whole blood, as isolated PBMCs, or as DNA extracted from either sample type. V trim: 1 base; J trim: 5 bases; unmatched bases: 7. The germline V gene gives CDR1 as MNHNS and CDR2 as SASEGT. Spanning cysteine to phenylalanine, the CDR3 consists of 16 amino acids. Just CDR3 DNA is preserved here, 48 bases in frame from base 1. The immunoSEQ Assay, a bias-controlled multiplex PCR, was used to amplify TCRbeta CDR3 regions from genomic DNA. The paper's processing steps were these. The number of nucleated cells in each sample was estimated by amplification of reference gene primers within the assay. To quantify the absolute abundance of each unique TCRbeta CDR3 rearrangement, sequence reads were collapsed and filtered. For each sample, productive Simpson clonality was calculated by taking the square root of Simpson's diversity index across productive rearrangements. Drawn from immuneACCESS, this table holds only the in-frame rearrangements with V and J called that TCRdb kept. Clones are partly lost; checked studies trace under half to an unresolved V gene and leave the rest unexplained. Clonal size and the V and J genes are those of that table, whereas D and trimming came from the DNA. Present in this sample are about 300,000 clones, roughly 80% of which were seen just once. The top ten hold more than 1.1% of the sample.

To note about this clone: Its cognate antigen has yet to be identified. It has no much larger one-base neighbor in the sample; base qualities were not kept.

Rearrangement joined TRBV6-1 to TRBJ2-5; 10 bases in the middle match TRBD1. The sequence was collected from a human donor with COVID-19, enrolled during active disease. The donor label of this sample is uncertain. Material: peripheral blood. For the CDR3, the sequence is CASSEGGTGAGETQYF. The DNA is as follows: TGTGCCAGCAGTGAAGGCGGGACAGGGGCAGGGGAGACCCAGTACTTC.